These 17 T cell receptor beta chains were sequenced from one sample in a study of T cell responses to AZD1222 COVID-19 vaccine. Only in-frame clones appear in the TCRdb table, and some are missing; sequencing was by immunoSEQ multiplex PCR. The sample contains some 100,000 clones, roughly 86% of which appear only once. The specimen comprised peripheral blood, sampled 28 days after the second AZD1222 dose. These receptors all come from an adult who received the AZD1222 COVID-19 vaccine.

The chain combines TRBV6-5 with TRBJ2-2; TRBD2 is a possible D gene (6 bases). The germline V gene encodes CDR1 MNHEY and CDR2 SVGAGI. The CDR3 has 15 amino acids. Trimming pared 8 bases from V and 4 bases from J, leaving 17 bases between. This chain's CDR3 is CASSSSQGGTGELFF. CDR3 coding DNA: TGTGCCAGCTCGTCGAGTCAGGGAGGCACCGGGGAGCTGTTTTTT.

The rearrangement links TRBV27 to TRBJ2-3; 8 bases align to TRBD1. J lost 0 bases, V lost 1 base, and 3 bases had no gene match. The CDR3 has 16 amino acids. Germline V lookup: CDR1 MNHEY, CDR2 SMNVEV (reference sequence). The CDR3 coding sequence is TGTGCCAGCAGTTTATATCGGACAGGGAGCACAGATACGCAGTATTTT. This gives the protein CASSLYRTGSTDTQYF.

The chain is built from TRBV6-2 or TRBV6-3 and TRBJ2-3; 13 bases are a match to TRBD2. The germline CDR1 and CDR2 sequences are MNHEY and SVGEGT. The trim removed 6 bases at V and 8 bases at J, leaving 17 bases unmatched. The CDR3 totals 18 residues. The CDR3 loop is CASSSRLAGGPFWGTQYF. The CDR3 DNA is TGTGCCAGCAGCTCTAGACTAGCGGGAGGCCCCTTTTGGGGTACGCAGTATTTT.

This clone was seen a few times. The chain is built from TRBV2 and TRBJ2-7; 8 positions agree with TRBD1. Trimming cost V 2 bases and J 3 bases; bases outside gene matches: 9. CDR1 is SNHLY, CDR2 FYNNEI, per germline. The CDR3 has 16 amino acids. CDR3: CASSETGQGGVYEQYF. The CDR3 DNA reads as TGTGCCAGCAGTGAAACTGGACAGGGTGGCGTCTACGAGCAGTACTTC.

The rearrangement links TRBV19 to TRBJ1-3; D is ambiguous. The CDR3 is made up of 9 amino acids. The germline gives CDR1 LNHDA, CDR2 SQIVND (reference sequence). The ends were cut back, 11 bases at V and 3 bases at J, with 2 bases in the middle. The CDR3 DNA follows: TGTGCCTTTGGAAACACCATATATTTT. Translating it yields CAFGNTIYF. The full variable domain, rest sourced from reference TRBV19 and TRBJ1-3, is DGGITQSPKYLFRKEGQNVTLSCEQNLNHDAMYWYRQDPGQGLRLIYYSQIVNDFQKGDIAEGYSVSREKKESFPLTVTSAQKNPTAFYLCAFGNTIYFGEGSWLTVV.

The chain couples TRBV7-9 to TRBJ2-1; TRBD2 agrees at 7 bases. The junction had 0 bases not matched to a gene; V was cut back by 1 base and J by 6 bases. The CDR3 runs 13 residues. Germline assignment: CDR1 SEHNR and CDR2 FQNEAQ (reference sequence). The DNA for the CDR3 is TGTGCCAGCAGCTTAGTAGCGGGCAATGAGCAGTTCTTC. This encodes CASSLVAGNEQFF.

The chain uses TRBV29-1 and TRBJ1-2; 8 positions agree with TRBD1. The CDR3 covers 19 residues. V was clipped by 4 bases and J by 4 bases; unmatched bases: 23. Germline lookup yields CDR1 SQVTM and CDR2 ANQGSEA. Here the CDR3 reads CSVVHQPKGEGTGSYGYTF. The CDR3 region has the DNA TGCAGCGTTGTACACCAACCGAAAGGAGAGGGGACAGGATCCTATGGCTACACCTTC.

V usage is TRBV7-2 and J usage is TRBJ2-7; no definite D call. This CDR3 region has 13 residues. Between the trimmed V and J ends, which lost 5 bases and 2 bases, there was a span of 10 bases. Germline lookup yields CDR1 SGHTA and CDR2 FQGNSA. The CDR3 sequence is CASSDGETYEQYF. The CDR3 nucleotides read TGTGCCAGCAGCGATGGCGAGACCTACGAGCAGTACTTC.

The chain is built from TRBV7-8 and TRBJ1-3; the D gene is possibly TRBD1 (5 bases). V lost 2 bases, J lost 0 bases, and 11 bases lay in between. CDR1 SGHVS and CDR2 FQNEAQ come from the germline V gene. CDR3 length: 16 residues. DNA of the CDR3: TGTGCCAGCAGCTTAAATCAGCAGGGCTCTGGAAACACCATATATTTT. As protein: CASSLNQQGSGNTIYF. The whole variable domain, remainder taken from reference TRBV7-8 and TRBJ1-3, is GAGVSQSPRYKVAKRGQDVALRCDPISGHVSLFWYQQALGQGPEFLTYFQNEAQLDKSGLPSDRFFAERPEGSVSTLKIQRTQQEDSAVYLCASSLNQQGSGNTIYFGEGSWLTVV.

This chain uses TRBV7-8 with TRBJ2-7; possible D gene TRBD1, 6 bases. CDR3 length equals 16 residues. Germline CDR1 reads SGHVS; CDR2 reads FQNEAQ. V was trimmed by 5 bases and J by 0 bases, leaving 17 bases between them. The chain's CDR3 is CASSTPLSGDSYEQYF. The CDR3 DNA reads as TGTGCCAGCAGCACACCCCTTTCAGGGGACTCCTACGAGCAGTACTTC.

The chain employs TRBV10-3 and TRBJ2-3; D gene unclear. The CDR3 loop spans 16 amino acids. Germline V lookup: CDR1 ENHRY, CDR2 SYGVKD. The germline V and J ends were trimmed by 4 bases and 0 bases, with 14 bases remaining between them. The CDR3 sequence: CAISGMTHTSTDTQYF. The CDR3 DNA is TGTGCCATCAGTGGGATGACACATACTAGCACAGATACGCAGTATTTT.

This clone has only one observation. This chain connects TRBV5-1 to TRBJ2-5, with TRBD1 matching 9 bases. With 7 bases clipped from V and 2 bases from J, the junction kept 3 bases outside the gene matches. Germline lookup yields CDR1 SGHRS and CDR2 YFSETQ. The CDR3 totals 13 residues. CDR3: CASSGTGQETQYF. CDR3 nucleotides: TGCGCCAGCTCCGGGACAGGGCAAGAGACCCAGTACTTC. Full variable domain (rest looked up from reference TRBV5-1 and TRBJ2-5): KAGVTQTPRYLIKTRGQQVTLSCSPISGHRSVSWYQQTPGQGLQFLFEYFSETQRNKGNFPGRFSGRQFSNSRSEMNVSTLELGDSALYLCASSGTGQETQYFGPGTRLLVL.

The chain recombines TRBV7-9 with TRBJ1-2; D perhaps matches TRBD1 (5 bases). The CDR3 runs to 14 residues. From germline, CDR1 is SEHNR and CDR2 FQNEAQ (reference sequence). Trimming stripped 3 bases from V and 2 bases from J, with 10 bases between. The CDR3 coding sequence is TGTGCCAGCAGCTTCCAGGGAGCCAACTATGGCTACACCTTC. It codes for CASSFQGANYGYTF.

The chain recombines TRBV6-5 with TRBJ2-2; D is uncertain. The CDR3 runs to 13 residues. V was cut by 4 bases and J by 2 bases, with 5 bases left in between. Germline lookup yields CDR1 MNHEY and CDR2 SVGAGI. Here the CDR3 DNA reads TGTGCCAGCAGTTCAGTCAACACCGGGGAGCTGTTTTTT. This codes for CASSSVNTGELFF.

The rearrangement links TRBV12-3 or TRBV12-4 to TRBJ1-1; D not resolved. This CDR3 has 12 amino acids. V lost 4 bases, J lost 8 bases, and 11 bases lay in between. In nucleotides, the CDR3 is TGTGCCAGCAGTTCCGGACGGAGAGAAGCTTTCTTT. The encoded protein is CASSSGRREAFF.

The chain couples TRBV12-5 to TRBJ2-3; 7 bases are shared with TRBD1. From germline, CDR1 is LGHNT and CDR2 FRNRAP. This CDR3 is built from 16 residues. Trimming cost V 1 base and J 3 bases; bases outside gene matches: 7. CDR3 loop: CASGLARTGRTDTQYF. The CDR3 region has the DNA TGTGCTAGTGGTTTGGCCCGGACAGGACGAACAGATACGCAGTATTTT.

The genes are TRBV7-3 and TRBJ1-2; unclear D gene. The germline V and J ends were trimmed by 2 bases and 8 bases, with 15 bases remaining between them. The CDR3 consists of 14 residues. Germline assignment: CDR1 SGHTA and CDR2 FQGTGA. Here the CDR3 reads CASSLSGLADGYTF. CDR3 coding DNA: TGTGCCAGCAGCTTATCGGGGTTGGCCGACGGCTACACCTTC.